The next 21 T cell receptor beta chains were all read from a single sample in a study of identifying expanded T cells in peripheral blood. The table came from immunoSEQ multiplex PCR; TCRdb's copy has only in-frame clones and leaves some out. Here the sample spans tens of thousands of clones, under 85% being singletons. Sequencing was performed on blood. Source of these receptors: a person between 18 and 75 years old in good health.

V and J are TRBV15 and TRBJ1-2, with unresolved D. Looked up from germline, CDR1 is LNHNV and CDR2 is YYDKDF (reference sequence). With 1 base removed from V and 4 bases from J, the gap between germline ends came to 10 bases. CDR3 size: 14 residues. In nucleotides, the CDR3 is TGTGCCACCAGCAGAGCAAGGGAGTCCTATGGCTACACCTTC. It yields the protein CATSRARESYGYTF.

The chain is built from TRBV5-1 and TRBJ1-1; D ambiguous. This CDR3 has 14 amino acids. V was clipped by 2 bases and J by 3 bases, with 11 bases between them. Germline CDR1 reads SGHRS; CDR2 reads YFSETQ. The CDR3 sequence: CASSFMGWDTEAFF. The DNA for the CDR3 is TGCGCCAGCAGCTTTATGGGTTGGGACACTGAAGCTTTCTTT. Full variable domain (missing parts from reference TRBV5-1 and TRBJ1-1): KAGVTQTPRYLIKTRGQQVTLSCSPISGHRSVSWYQQTPGQGLQFLFEYFSETQRNKGNFPGRFSGRQFSNSRSEMNVSTLELGDSALYLCASSFMGWDTEAFFGQGTRLTVV.

The V and J genes are TRBV7-2 and TRBJ1-1, with a tentative D call TRBD1 (5 bases). The CDR3 runs to 13 residues. Per germline, CDR1 SGHTA and CDR2 FQGNSA. The V end was cut by 6 bases, the J end by 0 bases, with 8 bases between. CDR3 loop: CASSRQMNTEAFF. The CDR3 coding sequence is TGTGCCAGCAGTCGACAGATGAACACTGAAGCTTTCTTT.

This clone was recorded once. The chain employs TRBV10-3 and TRBJ1-1, with no clear D. The ends were cut back, 0 bases at V and 2 bases at J, with 7 bases in the middle. Germline V CDR1 and CDR2: ENHRY, SYGVKD. The CDR3 is 14 amino acids. CDR3 DNA sequence: TGTGCCATCAGTGAGTCAACCGAAAACACTGAAGCTTTCTTT. Protein sequence: CAISESTENTEAFF.

This sequence joins TRBV18 and TRBJ2-1; 8 bases match TRBD2. V dropped 2 bases and J dropped 0; count of bases not matched to a gene: 6. The CDR3 is 17 amino acids. Germline V gene sequence: CDR1 KGHSH, CDR2 LQKENI. CDR3 sequence reads: CASSPSSREGSYNEQFF. The CDR3 coding sequence is TGTGCCAGCTCACCATCGTCACGGGAGGGCTCCTACAATGAGCAGTTCTTC.

This chain uses TRBV5-1 with TRBJ2-5; TRBD2 matches at 9 bases. The CDR3 extends over 16 amino acids. Germline trimming cut 0 bases from V and 5 bases from J; bases unmatched to any gene: 8. Germline CDR1 reads SGHRS; CDR2 reads YFSETQ. CDR3 amino acids: CASSLAAGGPRETQYF. The CDR3 region has the DNA TGCGCCAGCAGCTTGGCCGCGGGGGGGCCCCGGGAGACCCAGTACTTC.

This sequence joins TRBV18 and TRBJ2-3; TRBD2 agrees at 9 bases. The V gene's germline CDR1 is KGHSH and CDR2 LQKENI. Trimming removed 6 bases from V and 5 bases from J; junction bases left unmatched: 12. This CDR3 is 16 amino acids long. The CDR3 reads CASSSTGTSQLDTQYF. In DNA, the CDR3 is TGTGCCAGCTCTTCTACCGGGACTAGCCAGTTAGATACGCAGTATTTT.

This clone was observed a few times. The chain carries TRBV11-2 and TRBJ1-6; no firm D call. This CDR3 region has 12 residues. Trimming cost V 4 bases and J 9 bases, with 7 bases left between them. Germline V gene sequence: CDR1 SGHAT, CDR2 FQNNGV. The CDR3 is CASSYAGSPLHF. The CDR3, as DNA: TGTGCCAGCAGCTACGCCGGTTCACCCCTCCACTTT.

The chain employs TRBV6-1 and TRBJ1-2; no clear D. The CDR3 sequence is 12 residues long. Germline V CDR1 and CDR2: MNHNS, SASEGT. Trimming left V 3 bases short and J 4 bases short, with 6 bases between. The CDR3: CASSDNGYGYTF. In DNA, the CDR3 is TGTGCCAGCAGTGATAACGGCTATGGCTACACCTTC.

This chain joins TRBV2 and TRBJ2-7; 8 bases match TRBD1. CDR1 SNHLY and CDR2 FYNNEI come from the germline V gene. This CDR3 comprises 13 residues. V lost 1 base and J lost 9; bases outside the gene matches: 5. As DNA, the CDR3 is TGTGCCAGCAGTGAAGGGACAGGGAGGTTGCAGTACGTC. Residues: CASSEGTGRLQYV.

V is TRBV7-9 and J is TRBJ2-3; D may be TRBD1 (5 bases). The CDR3 totals 14 residues. Trimming shortened V by 4 bases and J by 2 bases, and 10 bases separated the two germline ends. Germline V gene lookup returns CDR1 SEHNR and CDR2 FQNEAQ (reference sequence). The CDR3 loop is CASSSDSYTDTQYF. DNA of the CDR3: TGTGCCAGCAGCTCCGACAGTTACACAGATACGCAGTATTTT.

This clone has only one observation. The J gene is TRBJ2-7, the V gene TRBV18; possibly TRBD2 for D (6 bases). The germline V and J ends were trimmed by 4 bases and 2 bases, with 12 bases remaining between them. This CDR3 contains 14 residues. CDR1 is KGHSH, CDR2 LQKENI, per germline. CDR3 region: CASSLRRGTYEQYV. CDR3 coding DNA: TGTGCCAGCTCACTCCGGAGGGGAACCTACGAGCAGTACGTC.

V and J are TRBV5-6 and TRBJ2-3; 9 bases agree with TRBD1. Per the germline V gene, CDR1 is SGHDT and CDR2 is YYEEEE. The CDR3 has 13 residues. With V trimmed by 4 bases and J by 6 bases, 3 bases remained unmatched. This chain's CDR3 is CASSGDRADTQYF. The CDR3 DNA reads as TGTGCCAGCAGCGGGGACAGGGCCGATACGCAGTATTTT.

The J gene is TRBJ2-5, the V gene TRBV9, with D uncertain. Trimming took off 4 bases at V and 5 bases at J, with 12 bases between the two ends. CDR1 SGDLS and CDR2 YYNGEE come from the germline V gene. The CDR3 runs to 13 residues. CDR3 sequence: CASSQRIAETQYF. In nucleotides, the CDR3 is TGTGCCAGCAGCCAAAGAATCGCGGAGACCCAGTACTTC. Supplemented by reference TRBV9 and TRBJ2-5, the full variable domain reads DSGVTQTPKHLITATGQRVTLRCSPRSGDLSVYWYQQSLDQGLQFLIQYYNGEERAKGNILERFSAQQFPDLHSELNLSSLELGDSALYFCASSQRIAETQYFGPGTRLLVL.

This clone has only one observation. This rearrangement joins TRBV11-2 to TRBJ2-3; 7 bases align to TRBD2. CDR3 size: 16 residues. Germline V lookup: CDR1 SGHAT, CDR2 FQNNGV. The J segment lost 6 bases and the V segment lost 5 bases, leaving 14 bases of the junction unmatched. This CDR3 is CASSPVGGGSVDTQYF. The CDR3 coding sequence is TGTGCCAGCAGCCCTGTGGGCGGCGGGAGCGTCGATACGCAGTATTTT.

The CDR3 spells CASSSYMNTEAFF. In DNA, the CDR3 is TGTGCCAGCAGTTCTTATATGAACACTGAAGCTTTCTTT. The chain is built from TRBV27 and TRBJ1-1; D not certain. The CDR3 covers 13 residues. Germline-derived CDR1 and CDR2 are MNHEY and SMNVEV (reference sequence). V shed 4 bases and J shed 0 bases, with 6 bases lying between them.

J is TRBJ2-1 and V is TRBV7-6; a possible D gene is TRBD2 (6 bases). Germline V gene data show CDR1 as SGHVS and CDR2 as FNYEAQ. This CDR3 is 13 amino acids long. V lost 3 bases to trimming and J lost 9 bases, with 12 bases between them. The CDR3 reads CASSLLLGGEQFF. For the CDR3, the DNA is TGTGCCAGCAGCTTGTTATTGGGGGGTGAGCAGTTCTTC.

V is TRBV11-3 and J is TRBJ2-7; D might be TRBD2 (5 bases). Germline-derived CDR1 and CDR2 are SGHNT and YENEEA. Deletions cut 6 bases from V and 1 base from J, with 13 bases between. This CDR3 is built from 14 residues. In DNA, the CDR3 is TGTGCCAGCAGTACAATAGCGTCGTCCTACGAGCAGTACTTC. It is translated as CASSTIASSYEQYF.

V usage is TRBV7-9 and J usage is TRBJ2-1; 13 bases fit TRBD2. Germline V gene sequence: CDR1 SEHNR, CDR2 FQNEAQ (reference sequence). CDR3 size: 19 residues. Trimming took 4 bases from V and 10 from J; bases not matched to a gene: 19. CDR3 DNA: TGTGCCAGCAGCTCACGGACTAGCGGGGGCCCACCCCGGGAGGGAGAGCAGTTCTTC. This sequence encodes CASSSRTSGGPPREGEQFF. The full variable domain, in which reference TRBV7-9 and TRBJ2-1 provide the parts outside the CDR3, is DTGVSQNPRHKITKRGQNVTFRCDPISEHNRLYWYRQTLGQGPEFLTYFQNEAQLEKSRLLSDRFSAERPKGSFSTLEIQRTEQGDSAMYLCASSSRTSGGPPREGEQFFGPGTRLTVL.

V gene TRBV7-7 combines with J gene TRBJ2-1, with D maybe TRBD1 (6 bases). The germline CDR1 and CDR2 sequences are SSHAT and FNYEAQ (reference sequence). V was trimmed by 5 bases and J by 8 bases, leaving 28 bases between them. The CDR3 totals 18 residues. The CDR3 coding sequence is TGTGCCAGCAGCCCTTTTGGCCAACCGGGACAAATGGTCCATGAGCAGTTCTTC. Amino acids: CASSPFGQPGQMVHEQFF.

The chain has TRBV29-1 and TRBJ2-7; 7 nucleotides align to TRBD2. The CDR3 contains 14 residues. V trimming: 7 bases; J trimming: 2 bases; junction bases outside the gene matches: 11. Germline V gives CDR1 SQVTM, CDR2 ANQGSEA. CDR3 nucleotides: TGCAGCGCCCTTGGGGGGGAGCGTCCCTACGAGCAGTACTTC. This codes for CSALGGERPYEQYF.